This T cell receptor (beta chain) originates from a study of blood T cell repertoires in COVID-19. Overall study: Sites across the United States, Italy and Spain contributed samples from acute and convalescent COVID-19.

In the original analysis: Quantification of nucleated cells was approximated via reference gene primer amplification. Measured with immunoSEQ multiplex PCR; TCRdb has only the in-frame clones, and not every one. V and J calls and clone size are copied from that table; D and trimming were computed from the DNA. The sample has fewer than 130,000 clones, around 66% seen once. V trimming: 4 bases; J trimming: 7 bases; junction bases outside the gene matches: 9. CDR1 is ENHRY, CDR2 SYGVKD, per germline. The CDR3 totals 15 residues. The J gene is TRBJ1-5, the V gene TRBV10-3; 8 bases line up with TRBD1. This clonotype was sampled from a man older than 75 with acute or convalescent COVID-19. Sequencing was done on a sample of peripheral blood. Written as DNA, the CDR3 is TGTGCCATCAGTGCGTTACCAGGGGGCGAGCAGCCCCAGCATTTT. Its translation is CAISALPGGEQPQHF.